The 9 T cell receptor beta chains below all came from one sample that was sequenced in a study of vaccination and CD4 T cells after COVID-19. Stated treatment: roughly nine-day PBMC culture with coronavirus spike peptide pools or control peptides (ViraFEST assay). Investigators obtained the unexposed donor's CD4+ T cells before the COVID-19 pandemic (2011-2018). Sequenced with the Oncomine TCR Beta short-read assay was DNA taken from cultured CD4+ T cells. Once CD4+ T cells had been cultured, genomic DNA was extracted from them. From the PCR reads, TCRdb called clonotypes with MiXCR, one entry per CDR3 protein. The sample contains approximately 9,800 distinct CDR3 sequences, 35% to 45% of which appear only once. The antigens these receptors bind are not known. Source material: CD4+ T cells from blood, cultured in vitro. These receptor sequences come from a human donor in good health.

This clonotype has just a few counts. This sequence joins TRBV6-1 and TRBJ1-2, with D tentatively TRBD1 (5 bases). In germline, CDR1 is MNHNS, CDR2 SASEGT. The CDR3 is made up of 13 amino acids. The V end was cut by 2 bases, the J end by 1 base, with 5 bases between. For the CDR3, the DNA is TGTGCCAGCAGTGAAAGGGGTAACTATGGCTACACCTTC. It yields the protein CASSERGNYGYTF.

Regarding this clonotype: The junction departs from the called germline gene at one end, perhaps through a read error. This chain joins TRBV7-2 and TRBJ2-7; possibly TRBD2 for D (6 bases). The CDR3 runs 15 residues. Looked up from germline, CDR1 is SGHTA and CDR2 is FQGNSA. The CDR3 bases are TGCGCCAGCAGCCAAGGAGCCGGGGGAGCCTACGAGCAGTACTTC. Residues: CASSQGAGGAYEQYF.

This chain joins TRBV7-9 and TRBJ2-7; a weak D match, TRBD1 (5 bases). The CDR3 consists of 15 residues. Germline-derived CDR1 and CDR2 are SEHNR and FQNEAQ (reference sequence). With 2 bases removed from V and 3 bases from J, the gap between germline ends came to 14 bases. CDR3 protein: CASSLTTGVYYEQYF. In DNA form, the CDR3 reads TGTGCCAGCAGCTTAACAACAGGCGTTTACTACGAGCAGTACTTC.

This chain joins TRBV20-1 and TRBJ2-1, with D perhaps matching TRBD2 (6 bases). The germline V gene has CDR1 DFQATT and CDR2 SNEGSKA (reference sequence). V was cut by 3 bases and J by 0 bases, with 12 bases left in between. CDR3 length: 15 amino acids. CDR3 DNA: TGCAGTGCTAGGACCGGGACTGTCTCCTACAATGAGCAGTTCTTC. Encoded protein: CSARTGTVSYNEQFF.

This chain connects TRBV6-2 or TRBV6-3 to TRBJ1-5; no clear D gene. The CDR3 is 14 residues long. Germline V gives CDR1 MNHEY, CDR2 SVGEGT. Trimming cost V 5 bases and J 2 bases, with 10 bases left between them. The CDR3 coding sequence is TGTGCCAGCAGTGCCTCCTGGGGCAATCAGCCCCAGCATTTT. Protein sequence: CASSASWGNQPQHF.

The rearrangement uses TRBV7-2 and TRBJ2-1; possibly TRBD2 for D (6 bases). From germline, CDR1 is SGHTA and CDR2 FQGNSA. Trimming cost V 7 bases and J 5 bases, with 12 bases left between them. This CDR3 has 13 residues. The CDR3 reads CASTYSGNNEQFF. DNA of the CDR3: TGTGCCAGCACCTATAGCGGAAACAATGAGCAGTTCTTC.

The chain recombines TRBV7-2 with TRBJ1-2, with no clear D. CDR1 and CDR2 (germline): SGHTA, FQGNSA. The V gene lost 5 bases and the J gene lost 8 bases, with 21 bases spanning the gap. The CDR3 runs to 15 residues. The CDR3 DNA is TGTGCCAGCAGCCCCCCTGGCACTTCGGTACGCGGCTACACCTTC. This encodes CASSPPGTSVRGYTF. Looking up the rest from reference TRBV7-2 and TRBJ1-2 gives the full variable domain: GAGVSQSPSNKVTEKGKDVELRCDPISGHTALYWYRQSLGQGLEFLIYFQGNSAPDKSGLPSDRFSAERTGGSVSTLTIQRTQQEDSAVYLCASSPPGTSVRGYTFGSGTRLTVV.

V usage is TRBV27 and J usage is TRBJ2-7; a weak D match, TRBD2 (6 bases). The CDR3 contains 16 residues. CDR1 and CDR2 (germline): MNHEY, SMNVEV (reference sequence). V dropped 1 base and J dropped 3 bases, with 16 bases sitting between them. CDR3 nucleotide sequence: TGTGCCAGCAGTTTATGGAGCGGGTCCCCCATCTACGAGCAGTACTTC. Residues: CASSLWSGSPIYEQYF.

Turning to this clonotype: At one end the junction does not follow the germline gene, possibly because of a read error. The V and J genes are TRBV15 and TRBJ1-2; D possibly corresponds to TRBD1 (5 bases). Germline V gene lookup returns CDR1 LNHNV and CDR2 YYDKDF (reference sequence). The CDR3 covers 13 residues. The DNA of the CDR3 is TGTGCCACCAGTGATACGGGGACCTATGGCCACACCTTC. This sequence encodes CATSDTGTYGHTF.